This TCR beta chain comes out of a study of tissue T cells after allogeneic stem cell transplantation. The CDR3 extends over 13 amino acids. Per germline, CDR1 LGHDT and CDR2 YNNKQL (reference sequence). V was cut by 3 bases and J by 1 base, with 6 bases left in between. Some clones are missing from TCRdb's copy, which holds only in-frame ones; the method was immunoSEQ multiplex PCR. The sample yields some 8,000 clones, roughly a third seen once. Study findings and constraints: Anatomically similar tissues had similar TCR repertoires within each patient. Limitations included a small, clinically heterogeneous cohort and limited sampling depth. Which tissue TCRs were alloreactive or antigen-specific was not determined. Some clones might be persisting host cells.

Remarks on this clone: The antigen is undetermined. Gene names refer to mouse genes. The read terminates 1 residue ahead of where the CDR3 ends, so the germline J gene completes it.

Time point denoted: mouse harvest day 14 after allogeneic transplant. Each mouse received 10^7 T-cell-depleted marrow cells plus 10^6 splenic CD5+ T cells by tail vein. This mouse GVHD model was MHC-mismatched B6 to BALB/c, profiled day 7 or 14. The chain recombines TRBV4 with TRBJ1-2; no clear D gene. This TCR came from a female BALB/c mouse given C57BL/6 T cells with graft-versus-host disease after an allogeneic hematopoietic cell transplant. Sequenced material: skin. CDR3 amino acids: CASSYDKNSDYTF. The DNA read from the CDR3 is TGTGCCAGCAGCTATGACAAAAACTCCGACTACACC.